This entry lists 26 T cell receptor beta chains sequenced from one sample in a study of T cells in Graves' hyperthyroidism and ophthalmopathy. Amplification yielded TCR beta CDR3 regions, with RNA transcripts as the source. HTBI primers were employed in a first-round RT-PCR of the TCR CDR3. One entry per CDR3 protein, called by TCRdb with MiXCR from the multiplex PCR reads. The sample carries some 400,000 distinct CDR3 sequences, approximately 15% recorded once. The material sequenced was blood. The receptors were sampled from a woman aged 55-75 years with Graves' hyperthyroidism.

This clonotype was seen a few times. The chain links TRBV20-1 to TRBJ2-4; TRBD2 matches 8 bases. The CDR3 has 16 residues. Unmatched junction bases numbered 11, after V lost 6 bases and J lost 1 base. The germline V gene encodes CDR1 DFQATT and CDR2 SNEGSKA (reference sequence). CDR3 sequence reads: CSAPSRGRTAKNIQYF. In DNA, the CDR3 is TGCAGTGCCCCAAGTCGCGGGAGGACGGCCAAAAACATTCAGTACTTC.

This clonotype has ten or more counts. The chain has TRBV7-9 and TRBJ1-4, with TRBD1 matching over 8 bases. CDR1 and CDR2 from the germline V gene are SEHNR and FQNEAQ (reference sequence). The CDR3 extends over 15 amino acids. The ends lost 7 bases at V and 8 bases at J; junction bases unmatched: 12. The chain's CDR3 is CASTAPGTGAEKLFF. The CDR3, as DNA: TGTGCCAGCACCGCCCCGGGGACAGGAGCAGAAAAACTGTTTTTT. Complete variable domain (other parts from reference TRBV7-9 and TRBJ1-4): DTGVSQNPRHKITKRGQNVTFRCDPISEHNRLYWYRQTLGQGPEFLTYFQNEAQLEKSRLLSDRFSAERPKGSFSTLEIQRTEQGDSAMYLCASTAPGTGAEKLFFGSGTQLSVL.

The chain combines TRBV3-1 with TRBJ1-3; D gene ambiguous. Per germline, CDR1 LGHDT and CDR2 YNNKEL (reference sequence). V was cut by 3 bases and J by 3 bases, with 18 bases left in between. The length of the CDR3 is 17 residues. The CDR3 nucleotides are TGTGCCAGCAGCCAGGTATACGGAAACAAAAATGGAAACACCATATATTTT. This codes for CASSQVYGNKNGNTIYF.

This clonotype was observed many times. The rearrangement links TRBV5-6 to TRBJ2-5; 7 nucleotides line up with TRBD1. Trimming at V came to 4 bases and at J to 1 base, leaving 13 bases not matched to a gene. The CDR3 runs to 17 residues. CDR1 and CDR2 (germline): SGHDT, YYEEEE. CDR3 sequence (DNA): TGTGCCAGCAGCACACCTTTAGGCCGGGACAGCCAAGAGACCCAGTACTTC. Its protein product is CASSTPLGRDSQETQYF. Full variable domain (outside the CDR3, taken from reference TRBV5-6 and TRBJ2-5): DAGVTQSPTHLIKTRGQQVTLRCSPKSGHDTVSWYQQALGQGPQFIFQYYEEEERQRGNFPDRFSGHQFPNYSSELNVNALLLGDSALYLCASSTPLGRDSQETQYFGPGTRLLVL.

The chain recombines TRBV30 with TRBJ2-7; tentatively, D is TRBD2 (5 bases). From germline, CDR1 is GTSNPN and CDR2 SVGIG (reference sequence). This CDR3 is 13 amino acids long. V was shortened by 3 bases and J by 4 bases, with 13 bases between the two germline ends. CDR3 DNA: TGTGCCTGGAGCGTCCCCGGCGGGTACGAGCAGTACTTC. This sequence encodes CAWSVPGGYEQYF.

At least ten counts were recorded for this clonotype. This rearrangement joins TRBV12-3 or TRBV12-4 to TRBJ2-5; perhaps TRBD2 as D (6 bases). The CDR3 extends over 16 amino acids. The V gene lost 0 bases and the J gene lost 5 bases, with 16 bases spanning the gap. The CDR3 bases are TGTGCCAGCAGTTTAGCTCTCGGGGGTGTGGGGGAGACCCAGTACTTC. Translation gives CASSLALGGVGETQYF.

CDR3 coding DNA: TGTGCCAAAATCGTGGCTAGCGGGAGGGGGTACAATGAGCAGTTCTTC. Translation: CAKIVASGRGYNEQFF. The chain combines TRBV10-3 with TRBJ2-1, with TRBD2 identical over 12 bases. With 10 bases clipped from V and 4 bases from J, the junction kept 11 bases outside the gene matches. This CDR3 comprises 16 residues. CDR1 is ENHRY, CDR2 SYGVKD, per germline.

Many counts were recorded for this clonotype. The chain employs TRBV28 and TRBJ1-5; D is ambiguous. The CDR3 totals 15 residues. V lost 8 bases, J lost 1 base, and 15 bases lay in between. Germline V gene lookup returns CDR1 MDHEN and CDR2 SYDVKM. The DNA for the CDR3 is TGTGCCAGCTCCAACCTCGGCACCAGCAATCAGCCCCAGCATTTT. This encodes CASSNLGTSNQPQHF.

In its sample, this clonotype was seen many times. This chain links TRBV7-6 with TRBJ2-5; TRBD2 agrees at 10 bases. Unmatched junction bases numbered 7, after V lost 4 bases and J lost 5 bases. The CDR3 is made up of 15 amino acids. The germline V gene encodes CDR1 SGHVS and CDR2 FNYEAQ. The CDR3 DNA sequence: TGTGCCAGCAGCTCTAGCGGGAGTAGGGGGGAGACCCAGTACTTC. This translates into CASSSSGSRGETQYF.

The table lists this clonotype with many counts. The rearrangement links TRBV2 to TRBJ2-2; TRBD1 aligns across 9 bases. J gave up 5 bases and V 7 bases, and 5 bases lay outside the gene matches. The germline V gene has CDR1 SNHLY and CDR2 FYNNEI. The CDR3 totals 14 residues. The CDR3 region is CASKDRGRTGELFF. The DNA of the CDR3 is TGTGCCAGCAAAGACAGGGGGAGGACCGGGGAGCTGTTTTTT. Full variable domain (remainder filled in from reference TRBV2 and TRBJ2-2): EPEVTQTPSHQVTQMGQEVILRCVPISNHLYFYWYRQILGQKVEFLVSFYNNEISEKSEIFDDQFSVERPDGSNFTLKIRSTKLEDSAMYFCASKDRGRTGELFFGEGSRLTVL.

This clonotype showed up many times. The chain employs TRBV5-1 and TRBJ2-7; no firm D call. Trimming cost V 1 base and J 3 bases, with 11 bases left between them. Germline values: CDR1 SGHRS, CDR2 YFSETQ. CDR3 size: 14 residues. In DNA, the CDR3 is TGCGCCAGCAGCTTGCGGCGGCCCCACTACGAGCAGTACTTC. This encodes CASSLRRPHYEQYF. Together with reference TRBV5-1 and TRBJ2-7, the CDR3 gives the full variable domain: KAGVTQTPRYLIKTRGQQVTLSCSPISGHRSVSWYQQTPGQGLQFLFEYFSETQRNKGNFPGRFSGRQFSNSRSEMNVSTLELGDSALYLCASSLRRPHYEQYFGPGTRLTVT.

This clonotype was found many times. J is TRBJ1-1 and V is TRBV12-3 or TRBV12-4; D remains unclear. Trimming pared 4 bases from V and 7 bases from J, leaving 22 bases between. The CDR3 consists of 16 residues. CDR3 loop: CASSSIIEGSGNEAFF. In DNA, the CDR3 is TGTGCCAGCAGTTCCATAATTGAGGGTAGCGGTAATGAAGCTTTCTTT.

This clonotype was detected a few times. The chain links TRBV11-2 to TRBJ2-7, with TRBD1 as a possible D gene (5 bases). Trimming took 9 bases from V and 4 from J, leaving 19 bases between them. The CDR3 is 14 residues long. Germline CDR1 is SGHAT and CDR2 is FQNNGV. This chain's CDR3 is CASSPPDRLYEQYF. Here the CDR3 DNA reads TGTGCCAGTAGTCCCCCCGACAGACTTTACGAGCAGTACTTC.

To note about this clonotype: Given a much more abundant clone one base away, this may be a read error. The V gene is TRBV11-2, the J gene TRBJ2-2; tentatively, D is TRBD2 (5 bases). V lost 1 base, J lost 5 bases, and 14 bases lay in between. The V gene's germline CDR1 is SGHAT and CDR2 FQNNGV. The CDR3 totals 16 residues. CDR3 nucleotide sequence: TGTGCCAGCAGCTTAGCCAGACTTCCGGGAACCGGGGAGCTGTTTTTT. Translated: CASSLARLPGTGELFF.

J is TRBJ1-2 and V is TRBV19; 10 nucleotides match TRBD1. The V segment lost 3 bases and the J segment 4 bases; nucleotides outside the gene matches: 11. This CDR3 comprises 17 residues. Germline V gene lookup returns CDR1 LNHDA and CDR2 SQIVND (reference sequence). Here the CDR3 reads CASSIPGGTGAGYGYTF. As DNA, the CDR3 is TGTGCCAGTAGTATCCCCGGCGGGACAGGGGCAGGCTATGGCTACACCTTC.

The genes are TRBV7-2 and TRBJ1-5; D is possibly TRBD1 (5 bases). This CDR3 contains 16 residues. Trimming removed 0 bases from V and 6 bases from J, with 15 bases in between. Germline V gives CDR1 SGHTA, CDR2 FQGNSA. The CDR3 bases are TGTGCCAGCAGCTTAGCGTCCGGCAGGGAAGTTCAGCCCCAGCATTTT. Its translation: CASSLASGREVQPQHF.

The genes are TRBV9 and TRBJ2-1; 9 positions agree with TRBD2. This CDR3 contains 11 residues. Germline-derived CDR1 and CDR2 are SGDLS and YYNGEE. The junction had 5 bases not matched to a gene; V was cut back by 4 bases and J by 15 bases. This chain's CDR3 is CASSPGTSLFF. The CDR3 DNA sequence: TGTGCCAGCAGCCCCGGGACTAGCCTGTTCTTC.

Ten or more counts support this clonotype. The V call is TRBV5-8, the J call TRBJ2-2; TRBD2 aligns across 7 bases. J gave up 3 bases and V 0 bases, and 2 bases lay outside the gene matches. The CDR3 loop spans 15 amino acids. The germline V gene has CDR1 SGHTS and CDR2 YDEGEE. This CDR3 reads CASSLGGRDTGELFF. DNA for the CDR3: TGTGCCAGCAGCTTGGGTGGGAGGGACACCGGGGAGCTGTTTTTT.

The genes are TRBV19 and TRBJ1-4; D unresolved. Between the trimmed V and J ends, which lost 10 bases and 0 bases, there was a span of 9 bases. This CDR3 comprises 13 residues. Germline CDR1 LNHDA, CDR2 SQIVND (reference sequence). CDR3 amino acids: CATRRATNEKLFF. The CDR3 coding sequence is TGTGCCACTCGGCGGGCAACTAATGAAAAACTGTTTTTT.

The rearrangement uses TRBV24-1 and TRBJ1-5; D is perhaps TRBD1 (5 bases). Deletions cut 10 bases from V and 6 bases from J, with 12 bases between. From germline, CDR1 is KGHDR and CDR2 SFDVKD. The CDR3 sequence is 12 residues long. The chain's CDR3 is CATGTGTQPQHF. Written as DNA, the CDR3 is TGTGCCACAGGGACGGGTACTCAGCCCCAGCATTTT.

This clonotype was seen at least ten times. The chain recombines TRBV18 with TRBJ1-5, with D maybe TRBD1 (5 bases). This CDR3 has 14 amino acids. The V gene lost 5 bases and the J gene lost 3 bases, with 11 bases spanning the gap. Germline CDR1 KGHSH, CDR2 LQKENI. The CDR3 DNA sequence: TGTGCCAGCTCAGCCGACAGATTCAATCAGCCCCAGCATTTT. Translated, it gives CASSADRFNQPQHF. Full variable domain (rest looked up from reference TRBV18 and TRBJ1-5): NAGVMQNPRHLVRRRGQEARLRCSPMKGHSHVYWYRQLPEEGLKFMVYLQKENIIDESGMPKERFSAEFPKEGPSILRIQQVVRGDSAAYFCASSADRFNQPQHFGDGTRLSIL.

This clonotype has a count of ten or more. The rearrangement links TRBV7-8 to TRBJ2-3; 10 bases align to TRBD2. Germline V gives CDR1 SGHVS, CDR2 FQNEAQ. This CDR3 is built from 16 residues. Germline trimming cut 1 base from V and 4 bases from J; bases unmatched to any gene: 5. CDR3 nucleotides: TGTGCCAGCAGCTTAGTACGTCTAGCGGGAGCAGATACGCAGTATTTT. Its protein product is CASSLVRLAGADTQYF. The variable domain in full, completed from reference TRBV7-8 and TRBJ2-3, reads GAGVSQSPRYKVAKRGQDVALRCDPISGHVSLFWYQQALGQGPEFLTYFQNEAQLDKSGLPSDRFFAERPEGSVSTLKIQRTQQEDSAVYLCASSLVRLAGADTQYFGPGTRLTVL.

This clonotype was detected ten times or more. The V and J genes are TRBV7-3 and TRBJ2-7; possible D gene TRBD1, 5 bases. In germline, CDR1 is SGHTA, CDR2 FQGTGA. V lost 5 bases to trimming and J lost 1 base, with 12 bases between them. The CDR3 consists of 14 residues. CDR3 nucleotides: TGTGCCAGCAGCCAGGGCTCAGGGTCCTACGAGCAGTACTTC. Its translation: CASSQGSGSYEQYF.

This clonotype was counted ten times or more. The chain couples TRBV24-1 to TRBJ2-5; 8 bases match TRBD2. V was clipped by 4 bases and J by 4 bases; unmatched bases: 7. CDR3 length: 15 amino acids. Germline V gene sequence: CDR1 KGHDR, CDR2 SFDVKD. The chain's CDR3 is CATSDPRTSTETQYF. In DNA form, the CDR3 reads TGTGCCACCAGTGACCCCAGGACTAGCACAGAGACCCAGTACTTC.

This clonotype was picked up a small number of times. The CDR3 DNA follows: TGTGCCAGCAGTCTCCAGGGACAGGGGGATGGCTACACCTTC. This translates into CASSLQGQGDGYTF. The chain links TRBV6-1 to TRBJ1-2, with 11 bases that match TRBD1. The V gene's germline CDR1 is MNHNS and CDR2 SASEGT. J gave up 6 bases and V 5 bases, and 5 bases lay outside the gene matches. CDR3 length equals 14 residues.

The chain uses TRBV6-2 or TRBV6-3 and TRBJ2-2; D is unclear. V lost 0 bases and J 4 bases, leaving 12 bases between the germline ends. Germline-derived CDR1 and CDR2 are MNHEY and SVGEGT. The CDR3 extends over 16 amino acids. This CDR3 reads CASSYSFLVGTGELFF. CDR3 in DNA: TGTGCCAGCAGTTACTCCTTTCTAGTGGGCACCGGGGAGCTGTTTTTT.